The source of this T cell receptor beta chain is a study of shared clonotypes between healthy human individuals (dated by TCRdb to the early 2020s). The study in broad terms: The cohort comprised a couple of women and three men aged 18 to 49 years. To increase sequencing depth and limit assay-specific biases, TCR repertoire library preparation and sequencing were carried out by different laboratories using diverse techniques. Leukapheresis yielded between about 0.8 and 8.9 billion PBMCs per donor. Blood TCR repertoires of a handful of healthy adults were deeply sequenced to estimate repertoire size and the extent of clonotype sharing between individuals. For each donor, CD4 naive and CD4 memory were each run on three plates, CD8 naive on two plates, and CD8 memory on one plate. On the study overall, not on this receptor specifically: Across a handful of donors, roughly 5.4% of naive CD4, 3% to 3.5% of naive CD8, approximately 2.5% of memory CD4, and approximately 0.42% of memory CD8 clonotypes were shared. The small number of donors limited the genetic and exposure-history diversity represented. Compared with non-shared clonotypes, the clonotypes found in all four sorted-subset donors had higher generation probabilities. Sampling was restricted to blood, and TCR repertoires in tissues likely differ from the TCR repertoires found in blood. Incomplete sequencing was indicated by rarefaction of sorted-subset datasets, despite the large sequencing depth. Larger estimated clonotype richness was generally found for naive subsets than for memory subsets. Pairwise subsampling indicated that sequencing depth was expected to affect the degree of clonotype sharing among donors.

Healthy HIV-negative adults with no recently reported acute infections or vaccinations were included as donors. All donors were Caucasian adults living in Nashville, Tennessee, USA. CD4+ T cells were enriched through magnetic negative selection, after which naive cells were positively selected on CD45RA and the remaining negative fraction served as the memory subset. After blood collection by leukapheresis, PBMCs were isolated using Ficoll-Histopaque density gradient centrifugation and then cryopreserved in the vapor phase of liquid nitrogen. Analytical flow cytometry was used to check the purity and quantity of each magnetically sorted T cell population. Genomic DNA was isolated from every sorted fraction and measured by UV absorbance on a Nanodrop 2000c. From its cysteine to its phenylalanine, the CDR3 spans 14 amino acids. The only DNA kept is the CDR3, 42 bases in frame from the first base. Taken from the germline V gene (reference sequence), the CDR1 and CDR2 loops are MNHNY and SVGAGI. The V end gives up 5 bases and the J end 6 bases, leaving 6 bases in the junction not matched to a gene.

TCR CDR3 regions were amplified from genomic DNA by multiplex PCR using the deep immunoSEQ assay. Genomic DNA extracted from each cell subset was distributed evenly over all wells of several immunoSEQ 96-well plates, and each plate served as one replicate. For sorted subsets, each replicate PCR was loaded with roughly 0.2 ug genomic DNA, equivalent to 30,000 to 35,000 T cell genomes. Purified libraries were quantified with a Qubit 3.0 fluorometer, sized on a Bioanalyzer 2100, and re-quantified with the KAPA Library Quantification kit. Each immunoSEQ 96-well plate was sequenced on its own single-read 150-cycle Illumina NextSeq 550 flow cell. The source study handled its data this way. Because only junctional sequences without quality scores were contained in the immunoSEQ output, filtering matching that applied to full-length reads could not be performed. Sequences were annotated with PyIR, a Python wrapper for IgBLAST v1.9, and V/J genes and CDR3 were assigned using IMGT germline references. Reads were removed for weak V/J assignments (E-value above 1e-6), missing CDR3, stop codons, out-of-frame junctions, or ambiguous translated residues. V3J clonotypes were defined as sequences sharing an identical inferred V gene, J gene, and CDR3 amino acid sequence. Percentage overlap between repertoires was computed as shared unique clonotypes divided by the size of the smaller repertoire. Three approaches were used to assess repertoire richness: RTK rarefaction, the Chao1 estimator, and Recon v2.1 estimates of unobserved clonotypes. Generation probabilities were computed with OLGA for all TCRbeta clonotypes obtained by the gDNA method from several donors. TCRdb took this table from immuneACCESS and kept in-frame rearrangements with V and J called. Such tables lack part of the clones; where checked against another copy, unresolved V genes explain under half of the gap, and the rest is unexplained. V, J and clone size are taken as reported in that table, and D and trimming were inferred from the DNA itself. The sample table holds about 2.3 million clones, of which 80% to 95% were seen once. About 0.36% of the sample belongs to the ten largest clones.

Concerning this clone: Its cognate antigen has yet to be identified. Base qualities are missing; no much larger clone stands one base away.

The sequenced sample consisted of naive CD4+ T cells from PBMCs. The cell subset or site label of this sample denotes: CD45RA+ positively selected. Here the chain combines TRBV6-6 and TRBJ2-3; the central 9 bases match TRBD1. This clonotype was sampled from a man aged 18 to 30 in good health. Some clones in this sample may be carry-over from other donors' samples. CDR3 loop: CASSRGQGKDTQYF. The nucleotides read TGTGCCAGCAGTCGCGGACAGGGGAAGGATACGCAGTATTTT.